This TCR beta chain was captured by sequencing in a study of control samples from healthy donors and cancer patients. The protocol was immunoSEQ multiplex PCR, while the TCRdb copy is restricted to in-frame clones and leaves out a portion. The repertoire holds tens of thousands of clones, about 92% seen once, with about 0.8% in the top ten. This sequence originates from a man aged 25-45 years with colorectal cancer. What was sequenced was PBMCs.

The CDR3 is CASGLVTSGGAPEQFF. In DNA, the CDR3 is TGTGCTAGTGGTTTGGTAACTAGCGGGGGGGCACCTGAGCAGTTCTTC. The V gene is TRBV12-5, the J gene TRBJ2-1; 13 bases fit TRBD2. The CDR3 loop spans 16 amino acids. Germline V gene data show CDR1 as LGHNT and CDR2 as FRNRAP. Trimming at V came to 0 bases and at J to 9 bases, leaving 5 bases not matched to a gene.